This T cell receptor beta chain appears in the sequencing data of a study of patients and donors after allogeneic stem cell transplantation (dated by TCRdb to 2018 to 2021). Library preparation used RT-PCR. Sequencing relied on a NextSeq 550. TCRdb redid the processing of the public reads, applying fastp at Q25 and MiXCR, and retained in-frame beta chains. When rows share a CDR3 protein, they turn into one entry using the most common DNA and genes. For this sample there are about a million distinct CDR3 sequences; 15% to 20% appear just once. Under 6.5% of the sample is held by the ten biggest clonotypes. This clonotype was observed a few times. What this receptor recognizes is not known. Base qualities are not provided; no much larger clone lies one nucleotide away. Taken from cysteine to phenylalanine, the CDR3 has 17 residues. Left in the record is the CDR3 DNA by itself, 51 bases read in frame from the first base.

The material sequenced was blood, either unsorted or a sorted T cell fraction (not recorded which). The chain couples TRBV21-1 to TRBJ2-2. TRBV21-1 is designated a pseudogene. This TCR came from a human donor who was either an allogeneic HSCT recipient or a stem cell or donor lymphocyte infusion donor (not recorded which). It is not recorded whose cells these are; they may come from a transplant donor. The CDR3 amino acid sequence is: CASSKGGLQGNTGELFF. The base sequence is TGTGCCAGCAGCAAGGGTGGGCTCCAAGGGAACACCGGGGAGCTGTTTTTT.